A single sample gave rise to the 12 T cell receptor beta chains below, sequenced in a study of OX40 agonist ivuxolimab in advanced cancers. The protocol was immunoSEQ multiplex PCR, while the TCRdb copy is restricted to in-frame clones and leaves out a portion. The sample includes 100,000 or so clones, more than 95% of them seen just once. The sample consisted of CD4+ or CD8+ T cells sorted from blood, taken in a trial of the OX40 agonist ivuxolimab. These receptors originate from an adult with an advanced solid tumor such as melanoma, head and neck, liver or kidney cancer.

This clone was seen a few times. V and J are TRBV19 and TRBJ2-6; D might be TRBD1 (5 bases). The CDR3 is 18 amino acids. V lost 1 base and J 3 bases, leaving 16 bases between the germline ends. Germline V gives CDR1 LNHDA, CDR2 SQIVND (reference sequence). CDR3 DNA: TGTGCCAGTAGTATAGCTCCGGCAGGGTCGGGTGGGGCCAACGTCCTGACTTTC. Its protein is CASSIAPAGSGGANVLTF. Complete variable domain (other parts from reference TRBV19 and TRBJ2-6): DGGITQSPKYLFRKEGQNVTLSCEQNLNHDAMYWYRQDPGQGLRLIYYSQIVNDFQKGDIAEGYSVSREKKESFPLTVTSAQKNPTAFYLCASSIAPAGSGGANVLTFGAGSRLTVL.

V and J are TRBV30 and TRBJ1-6, with 7 bases fitting TRBD1. The CDR3 is made up of 16 amino acids. Unmatched junction bases numbered 15, after V lost 4 bases and J lost 9 bases. Germline V gene data show CDR1 as GTSNPN and CDR2 as SVGIG (reference sequence). The CDR3 DNA follows: TGTGCCTGGACCACTCCTCCCAGGGGGTACGGTTCACCCCTCCACTTT. Translating it yields CAWTTPPRGYGSPLHF.

The chain couples TRBV11-2 to TRBJ2-7; D not certain. Trimming cost V 2 bases and J 0 bases, with 8 bases left between them. The germline gives CDR1 SGHAT, CDR2 FQNNGV. The CDR3 extends over 14 amino acids. The chain's CDR3 is CASSLMSSSYEQYF. Written as DNA, the CDR3 is TGTGCCAGCAGCTTAATGAGCAGCTCCTACGAGCAGTACTTC.

The gene calls are TRBV7-6 and TRBJ2-3, with TRBD1 as a possible D gene (5 bases). CDR1 is SGHVS and CDR2 is FNYEAQ in the germline V gene. V lost 1 base, J lost 1 base, and 15 bases lay in between. The CDR3 totals 17 residues. CDR3 DNA: TGTGCCAGCAGCTTAGTTCCGGGCGAGACAGGCACAGATACGCAGTATTTT. Amino acid sequence: CASSLVPGETGTDTQYF.

The rearrangement uses TRBV19 and TRBJ2-5; 7 nucleotides align to TRBD2. The ends lost 1 base at V and 0 bases at J; junction bases unmatched: 2. CDR1 is LNHDA and CDR2 is SQIVND in the germline V gene (reference sequence). The CDR3 runs to 15 residues. The CDR3 sequence is CASSIGAGHQETQYF. DNA for the CDR3: TGTGCCAGTAGTATAGGAGCGGGACACCAAGAGACCCAGTACTTC.

The genes are TRBV9 and TRBJ1-1, with D possibly TRBD1 on 5 matching bases. V was cut by 7 bases and J by 1 base, with 17 bases left in between. The CDR3 totals 15 residues. The V gene's germline CDR1 is SGDLS and CDR2 YYNGEE. CDR3 in amino acids: CASATSDSPNTEAFF. CDR3 bases: TGTGCCAGCGCCACCTCAGACAGTCCGAACACTGAAGCTTTCTTT.

The chain has TRBV7-2 and TRBJ2-7; D is unclear. The CDR3 extends over 13 amino acids. The ends were cut back, 1 base at V and 3 bases at J, with 7 bases in the middle. The germline gives CDR1 SGHTA, CDR2 FQGNSA. The CDR3 nucleotides read TGTGCCAGCAGCTTAGATCAGGACTACGAGCAGTACTTC. Its protein product is CASSLDQDYEQYF.

This chain connects TRBV28 to TRBJ1-2; D ambiguous. Germline V CDR1 and CDR2: MDHEN, SYDVKM. V lost 0 bases and J lost 2, with 7 bases in between. The CDR3 is 14 amino acids. The CDR3 loop is CASSLWSENYGYTF. The CDR3 DNA sequence: TGTGCCAGCAGTTTATGGTCGGAAAACTATGGCTACACCTTC.

The genes are TRBV7-9 and TRBJ1-4; 7 positions agree with TRBD1. Losses at the gene ends were 5 bases for V and 5 bases for J; bases not matched to a gene: 11. Looked up from germline, CDR1 is SEHNR and CDR2 is FQNEAQ (reference sequence). This CDR3 spans 16 amino acids. The CDR3 DNA is TGTGCCAGCAGCCCGGTACCGGGACAGCAGAATGAAAAACTGTTTTTT. Translated, it gives CASSPVPGQQNEKLFF.

This rearrangement joins TRBV27 to TRBJ2-6; no reliable D call. The CDR3 sequence is 15 residues long. Trimming removed 8 bases from V and 0 bases from J, with 11 bases in between. Germline values: CDR1 MNHEY, CDR2 SMNVEV (reference sequence). CDR3: CASGSPHSGANVLTF. For the CDR3, the DNA is TGTGCCAGCGGGTCCCCTCACTCTGGGGCCAACGTCCTGACTTTC.

The gene calls are TRBV7-9 and TRBJ1-2; unclear D gene. Germline V gene sequence: CDR1 SEHNR, CDR2 FQNEAQ (reference sequence). Trimming took off 9 bases at V and 3 bases at J, with 14 bases between the two ends. There are 13 residues in the CDR3. CDR3 sequence: CASDKEAYYGYTF. As DNA, the CDR3 is TGTGCCAGTGACAAGGAGGCTTACTATGGCTACACCTTC.

The genes are TRBV4-3 and TRBJ2-3, with D hard to call. The V gene's germline CDR1 is LGHNA and CDR2 YSLEER. This CDR3 is 16 amino acids long. The germline V and J ends were trimmed by 4 bases and 2 bases, with 16 bases remaining between them. For the CDR3, the DNA is TGCGCCAGCAGCCCTCAGAGGAGACTCCTCACAGATACGCAGTATTTT. Protein product: CASSPQRRLLTDTQYF.